The 28 T cell receptor beta chains below all came from one sample that was sequenced in a study of T cell responses to AZD1222 COVID-19 vaccine. The protocol was immunoSEQ multiplex PCR, while the TCRdb copy is restricted to in-frame clones and leaves out a portion. The sample has over 100,000 clones, roughly 93% seen once; the top ten hold 1% to 1.4%. The input for sequencing was peripheral blood, taken 28 days after the second AZD1222 dose. These receptors all stem from an adult who received the AZD1222 COVID-19 vaccine.

The chain employs TRBV2 and TRBJ1-5, with unresolved D. The germline V and J ends were trimmed by 2 bases and 10 bases, with 12 bases remaining between them. The CDR3 spans 13 residues. Germline V lookup: CDR1 SNHLY, CDR2 FYNNEI. The CDR3, as DNA: TGTGCCAGCAGTGAACAGGCTGACCTCCCCCAGCATTTT. Translation: CASSEQADLPQHF. Drawing the rest from reference TRBV2 and TRBJ1-5, the complete variable domain is EPEVTQTPSHQVTQMGQEVILRCVPISNHLYFYWYRQILGQKVEFLVSFYNNEISEKSEIFDDQFSVERPDGSNFTLKIRSTKLEDSAMYFCASSEQADLPQHFGDGTRLSIL.

The genes are TRBV14 and TRBJ2-3; a weak D match, TRBD2 (6 bases). Germline V CDR1 and CDR2: SGHDN, FVKESK. V lost 4 bases and J 0 bases, leaving 17 bases between the germline ends. The CDR3 covers 17 residues. CDR3 sequence (DNA): TGTGCCAGCAGCCCTCACCGGGACTCCGGCAGCACAGATACGCAGTATTTT. It translates to CASSPHRDSGSTDTQYF.

This chain joins TRBV5-1 and TRBJ1-5; TRBD1 matches 9 bases. V dropped 4 bases and J dropped 6; count of bases not matched to a gene: 5. CDR1 and CDR2 (germline): SGHRS, YFSETQ. CDR3 size: 14 residues. CDR3 DNA sequence: TGCGCCAGCAGCGTTACAGGGGGCGGTCAGCCCCAGCATTTT. It yields the protein CASSVTGGGQPQHF.

The DNA of the CDR3 is TGTGCCAGCAGCCAACCACTGACAGGTAGCACACAGTACTTC. It is translated as CASSQPLTGSTQYF. The chain uses TRBV3-1 (or the pseudogene TRBV3-2) and TRBJ2-7, with a weak D call TRBD1 (6 bases). Germline V lookup: CDR1 LGHDT, CDR2 YNNKEL (reference sequence). CDR3 length: 14 residues. Deletions cut 2 bases from V and 10 bases from J, with 18 bases between.

This sequence joins TRBV6-5 and TRBJ1-3; unclear D gene. The CDR3 loop spans 14 amino acids. Germline CDR1 MNHEY, CDR2 SVGAGI. Trimming took 2 bases from V and 4 from J, leaving 9 bases between them. The CDR3 nucleotides read TGTGCCAGCAGTTACCGGGCGGGAGGAAACACCATATATTTT. It specifies CASSYRAGGNTIYF.

The chain uses TRBV2 and TRBJ1-1; 7 nucleotides match TRBD1. Germline CDR1 is SNHLY and CDR2 is FYNNEI. With V trimmed by 6 bases and J by 4 bases, 5 bases remained unmatched. CDR3 size: 13 residues. DNA of the CDR3: TGTGCCAGCAGCGGACAGGCGGCCACTGAAGCTTTCTTT. Amino acids: CASSGQAATEAFF.

This clone has a single count. V usage is TRBV6-5 and J usage is TRBJ1-3; 9 bases line up with TRBD1. This CDR3 comprises 15 residues. With V trimmed by 7 bases and J by 7 bases, 11 bases remained unmatched. Germline V CDR1 and CDR2: MNHEY, SVGAGI. This CDR3 reads CASTSEGTGFNTIYF. The CDR3 DNA sequence: TGTGCCAGCACCAGTGAAGGGACAGGGTTTAACACCATATATTTT.

V and J are TRBV5-1 and TRBJ2-7; D is ambiguous. This CDR3 has 14 amino acids. CDR1 is SGHRS, CDR2 YFSETQ, per germline. V lost 0 bases and J 4 bases, leaving 11 bases between the germline ends. The CDR3 DNA reads as TGCGCCAGCAGCTTGGACCCTCGGTCATACGAGCAGTACTTC. Protein: CASSLDPRSYEQYF.

The J gene is TRBJ1-4, the V gene TRBV28, with 8 nucleotides matching TRBD1. The CDR3 extends over 15 amino acids. The germline V gene has CDR1 MDHEN and CDR2 SYDVKM. The J segment lost 9 bases and the V segment lost 6 bases, leaving 12 bases of the junction unmatched. CDR3 in amino acids: CASRDNRGGRKKLFF. Written as DNA, the CDR3 is TGTGCCAGCAGAGATAACAGGGGGGGAAGAAAAAAACTGTTTTTT.

J is TRBJ2-2 and V is TRBV29-1, with D tentatively TRBD2 (6 bases). Germline V gene data show CDR1 as SQVTM and CDR2 as ANQGSEA. The CDR3 totals 11 residues. V lost 6 bases and J 7 bases, leaving 9 bases between the germline ends. CDR3 in DNA: TGCAGCGTAGGCGGGATCGGGGAGCTGTTTTTT. Its translation: CSVGGIGELFF.

The CDR3 region has the DNA TGCGCCAGCAGCTTGCAGGGGAACCAAGAGACCCAGTACTTC. It translates to CASSLQGNQETQYF. The V and J genes are TRBV5-1 and TRBJ2-5, with D tentatively TRBD1 (6 bases). The V and J ends lost 1 base and 0 bases respectively, with 7 bases between them. The CDR3 has 14 amino acids. Germline CDR1 is SGHRS and CDR2 is YFSETQ.

The V and J genes are TRBV5-1 and TRBJ1-1, with D perhaps matching TRBD1 (5 bases). This CDR3 region has 15 residues. CDR1 SGHRS and CDR2 YFSETQ come from the germline V gene. V was shortened by 2 bases and J by 0 bases, with 11 bases between the two germline ends. In DNA form, the CDR3 reads TGCGCCAGCAGCTTTGACAGACTCATGAACACTGAAGCTTTCTTT. This translates into CASSFDRLMNTEAFF.

The chain recombines TRBV11-1 with TRBJ1-1, with 10 bases that match TRBD1. Germline-derived CDR1 and CDR2 are SGHAT and FQDESV (reference sequence). The V segment lost 5 bases and the J segment 5 bases; nucleotides outside the gene matches: 5. This CDR3 region has 14 residues. The CDR3 is CASSRGQGRTEAFF. The DNA of the CDR3 is TGTGCCAGCAGCAGGGGACAGGGGAGAACTGAAGCTTTCTTT.

The chain recombines TRBV12-5 with TRBJ2-7; D is uncertain. This CDR3 is built from 15 residues. The germline V and J ends were trimmed by 4 bases and 2 bases, with 15 bases remaining between them. From germline, CDR1 is LGHNT and CDR2 FRNRAP. CDR3 sequence: CASGSTRDPTYEQYF. Here the CDR3 DNA reads TGTGCTAGTGGTTCAACGAGAGATCCCACCTACGAGCAGTACTTC.

About this clone: An end of the junction differs from the germline gene, which may be a read error. The chain couples TRBV6-1 to TRBJ2-7; D perhaps matches TRBD2 (6 bases). This CDR3 contains 15 residues. Germline CDR1 MNHNS, CDR2 SASEGT. This chain's CDR3 is CASREVGGGPYEQYF. The CDR3 DNA follows: TGTGCCAGCAGGGAAGTGGGGGGAGGACCCTACGAGCAGTACTTC.

V and J are TRBV5-1 and TRBJ1-2; D gene uncertain. From germline, CDR1 is SGHRS and CDR2 YFSETQ. CDR3 length: 13 residues. V gave up 4 bases and J gave up 8 bases, with 15 bases separating them. The CDR3 DNA is TGCGCCAGCAGCGTCGACCAGTCCTTCGGCTACACCTTC. Encoded protein: CASSVDQSFGYTF.

The chain employs TRBV28 and TRBJ1-3; D gene uncertain. Germline loops: CDR1 MDHEN, CDR2 SYDVKM. Trimming removed 4 bases at V and 0 bases at J, with 16 bases between. The CDR3 loop spans 17 amino acids. CDR3 amino acids: CASSSPAAGSSGNTIYF. The CDR3 region has the DNA TGTGCCAGCAGTTCCCCGGCGGCGGGAAGCTCTGGAAACACCATATATTTT. The full variable domain, its missing parts supplied by reference TRBV28 and TRBJ1-3, is DVKVTQSSRYLVKRTGEKVFLECVQDMDHENMFWYRQDPGLGLRLIYFSYDVKMKEKGDIPEGYSVSREKKERFSLILESASTNQTSMYLCASSSPAAGSSGNTIYFGEGSWLTVV.

The genes are TRBV14 and TRBJ1-1; no firm D call. V dropped 0 bases and J dropped 5 bases, with 10 bases sitting between them. This CDR3 has 14 residues. Germline-derived CDR1 and CDR2 are SGHDN and FVKESK. CDR3 loop: CASSQDVGWTEAFF. CDR3 coding DNA: TGTGCCAGCAGCCAAGACGTTGGTTGGACTGAAGCTTTCTTT.

The J gene is TRBJ2-2, the V gene TRBV24-1; 9 positions agree with TRBD1. The germline CDR1 and CDR2 sequences are KGHDR and SFDVKD. With V trimmed by 4 bases and J by 5 bases, 10 bases remained unmatched. The CDR3 consists of 17 residues. Here the CDR3 DNA reads TGTGCCACCAGTGACACCACCGGGACAGGGATGACCGGGGAGCTGTTTTTT. It encodes CATSDTTGTGMTGELFF.

The V and J genes are TRBV7-8 and TRBJ1-1; the D gene is possibly TRBD1 (5 bases). Between the trimmed V and J ends, which lost 3 bases and 1 base, there was a span of 15 bases. The CDR3 contains 16 residues. Per the germline V gene, CDR1 is SGHVS and CDR2 is FQNEAQ. As DNA, the CDR3 is TGTGCCAGCAGCTTGGCCCAGGCAGGGTCGAACACTGAAGCTTTCTTT. This encodes CASSLAQAGSNTEAFF. The full variable domain, rest sourced from reference TRBV7-8 and TRBJ1-1, is GAGVSQSPRYKVAKRGQDVALRCDPISGHVSLFWYQQALGQGPEFLTYFQNEAQLDKSGLPSDRFFAERPEGSVSTLKIQRTQQEDSAVYLCASSLAQAGSNTEAFFGQGTRLTVV.

This clone was picked up a small number of times. This sequence joins TRBV19 and TRBJ2-7; D may correspond to TRBD1 or TRBD2 (5 bases each). Germline CDR1 reads LNHDA; CDR2 reads SQIVND (reference sequence). V lost 7 bases and J lost 3, with 16 bases in between. This CDR3 has 14 amino acids. CDR3 coding DNA: TGTGCCAGTACCCTGGGGGTAGGGGTCTACGAGCAGTACTTC. As protein: CASTLGVGVYEQYF.

This rearrangement joins TRBV5-4 to TRBJ1-1; 7 bases are shared with TRBD1. Germline trimming cut 5 bases from V and 6 bases from J; bases unmatched to any gene: 10. Germline values: CDR1 SGHNT, CDR2 YYREEE (reference sequence). The CDR3 runs to 14 residues. Written as DNA, the CDR3 is TGTGCCAGCAGAAAAGACAGGGAAGTCCCTGAAGCTTTCTTT. This gives the protein CASRKDREVPEAFF.

The V gene is TRBV7-2, the J gene TRBJ2-5; D not resolved. The CDR3 is 13 amino acids. V dropped 3 bases and J dropped 4 bases, with 9 bases sitting between them. The germline CDR1 and CDR2 sequences are SGHTA and FQGNSA. The CDR3 DNA reads as TGTGCCAGCAGCTTTGGGTGGGGAGAGACCCAGTACTTC. Its protein is CASSFGWGETQYF.

For the CDR3, the DNA is TGTGCCAGCAATGGCCCTGGGGGGCGGAACACTGAAGCTTTCTTT. This encodes CASNGPGGRNTEAFF. The rearrangement joins TRBV27 to TRBJ1-1; a weak D match, TRBD1 (6 bases). This CDR3 comprises 15 residues. CDR1 is MNHEY and CDR2 is SMNVEV in the germline V gene (reference sequence). V shed 7 bases and J shed 1 base, with 16 bases lying between them.

The gene calls are TRBV10-3 and TRBJ2-2; the D call may be TRBD1 or TRBD2 (6 bases each). V was cut by 6 bases and J by 0 bases, with 8 bases left in between. In germline, CDR1 is ENHRY, CDR2 SYGVKD. The CDR3 is 14 amino acids. Here the CDR3 DNA reads TGTGCCATCAGGCGGGACACGAACACCGGGGAGCTGTTTTTT. Translation gives CAIRRDTNTGELFF.

The V gene is TRBV5-6, the J gene TRBJ1-5; D not resolved. Germline loops: CDR1 SGHDT, CDR2 YYEEEE. Trimming removed 4 bases at V and 0 bases at J, with 11 bases between. The CDR3 is 15 residues long. CDR3 coding DNA: TGTGCCAGCAGCCTTGGCCCATCTAGCAATCAGCCCCAGCATTTT. Protein sequence: CASSLGPSSNQPQHF.

The genes are TRBV2 and TRBJ1-2; TRBD1 matches at 8 bases. Trimming at V came to 3 bases and at J to 7 bases, leaving 7 bases not matched to a gene. The germline gives CDR1 SNHLY, CDR2 FYNNEI. CDR3 length: 14 amino acids. The CDR3 protein is CASSDQGALSGYTF. The CDR3, as DNA: TGTGCCAGCAGTGACCAGGGGGCATTAAGTGGCTACACCTTC.

CDR3: CASSQDGTEAFF. The CDR3 DNA sequence: TGTGCCAGCTCTCAAGATGGCACTGAAGCTTTCTTT. The V gene is TRBV18, the J gene TRBJ1-1, with D hard to call. Germline values: CDR1 KGHSH, CDR2 LQKENI. The CDR3 sequence is 12 residues long. V lost 6 bases, J lost 4 bases, and 9 bases lay in between. Complete variable domain (other parts from reference TRBV18 and TRBJ1-1): NAGVMQNPRHLVRRRGQEARLRCSPMKGHSHVYWYRQLPEEGLKFMVYLQKENIIDESGMPKERFSAEFPKEGPSILRIQQVVRGDSAAYFCASSQDGTEAFFGQGTRLTVV.